The rows below give T cell receptor beta chains drawn from one sample of a study of blood T cells in healthy people across ages. TCRdb analysed the 5' RACE reads with MiXCR anew, one entry per CDR3 protein. The sample records 700,000 to 900,000 distinct CDR3 sequences, under 30% being singletons. The data were also submitted as part of a second study, on T cells of mothers and their children.

The material sequenced was blood. Receptors originate from a boy younger than 18 in good health. Each CDR3 is given without its conserved first and last residue. Each record gives: V gene, clone size, J gene, CDR3 protein. Expanded clones get a size class; other rows say once, few or many, or leave the size out.

v_gene: TRBV5-7; abundance: NA; j_gene: TRBJ1-4; CDR3aa: ASSSGPGQTREKLF
v_gene: TRBV20-1; abundance: NA; j_gene: TRBJ2-5; CDR3aa: SARDGGQGRRETQY
v_gene: TRBV11-2; abundance: once; j_gene: TRBJ2-1; CDR3aa: ASSQRTGKLGNEQF
v_gene: TRBV6-2/TRBV6-3; abundance: NA; j_gene: TRBJ1-4; CDR3aa: ASTGNEKLF
v_gene: TRBV5-1; abundance: NA; j_gene: TRBJ2-5; CDR3aa: ASSLRGGYQETQY
v_gene: TRBV13; abundance: NA; j_gene: TRBJ2-2; CDR3aa: ASSPQTGGANTGELF
v_gene: TRBV7-9; abundance: few; j_gene: TRBJ1-4; CDR3aa: ASSPDLSATEKLF
v_gene: TRBV20-1; abundance: NA; j_gene: TRBJ2-3; CDR3aa: SANPSGEGTDTQY
v_gene: TRBV6-6; abundance: once; j_gene: NA; CDR3aa: ASRAVGTYNEQF
v_gene: TRBV5-1; abundance: few; j_gene: TRBJ1-5; CDR3aa: ASSLSGSYSNQPQH
v_gene: TRBV4-2; abundance: NA; j_gene: TRBJ2-7; CDR3aa: ASSQDVGSKQY
v_gene: TRBV6-5; abundance: NA; j_gene: NA; CDR3aa: ASRYRASGYNEQF
v_gene: TRBV5-1; abundance: many; j_gene: TRBJ1-4; CDR3aa: ASSFGTTNEKLF
v_gene: TRBV4-1; abundance: NA; j_gene: TRBJ2-1; CDR3aa: ASSHPLGGAGNEQF
v_gene: TRBV20-1; abundance: NA; j_gene: TRBJ1-1; CDR3aa: SARDSTGGVKAF
v_gene: TRBV18; abundance: NA; j_gene: NA; CDR3aa: ASSPLGQLYEQY
v_gene: TRBV7-3; abundance: NA; j_gene: TRBJ2-1; CDR3aa: ASSTQGVGEQF
v_gene: TRBV7-3; abundance: NA; j_gene: TRBJ2-1; CDR3aa: ASSLFGGGNNNEQF
v_gene: TRBV4-1; abundance: NA; j_gene: TRBJ2-3; CDR3aa: ASSREGVRRGSDTQY
v_gene: TRBV13; abundance: NA; j_gene: TRBJ1-1; CDR3aa: ASSPEAF
v_gene: TRBV15; abundance: NA; j_gene: TRBJ2-7; CDR3aa: ATGTSGLYEQY
v_gene: TRBV5-1; abundance: few; j_gene: TRBJ2-6; CDR3aa: ASSAGPSSGANVLT
v_gene: TRBV25-1; abundance: NA; j_gene: TRBJ2-1; CDR3aa: ASSPSPGQGLTGEQF
v_gene: TRBV5-5; abundance: few; j_gene: TRBJ2-1; CDR3aa: ASSFRRGSSYNEQF
v_gene: TRBV3-1; abundance: NA; j_gene: TRBJ2-1; CDR3aa: ASSQEGTGTSQF
v_gene: TRBV4-2; abundance: NA; j_gene: TRBJ2-3; CDR3aa: ASSPRESQADTQY
v_gene: TRBV19; abundance: NA; j_gene: TRBJ2-2; CDR3aa: ASSIDGTGYTGELF
v_gene: TRBV20-1; abundance: NA; j_gene: TRBJ2-7; CDR3aa: SASSDLGTQY
v_gene: TRBV5-5; abundance: NA; j_gene: TRBJ1-1; CDR3aa: ASSLDPSDTEAF
v_gene: TRBV7-9; abundance: NA; j_gene: TRBJ1-5; CDR3aa: ASSLQGNPNQPQH
v_gene: TRBV5-5; abundance: NA; j_gene: TRBJ2-5; CDR3aa: ASSPGGTVQETQY
v_gene: TRBV5-4; abundance: NA; j_gene: NA; CDR3aa: ASSLGTGHEGSNEQF
v_gene: TRBV20-1; abundance: NA; j_gene: TRBJ2-4; CDR3aa: SATTSGSSKNIQY
v_gene: TRBV3-1; abundance: few; j_gene: TRBJ2-5; CDR3aa: ASSQGGRGETQY
v_gene: TRBV5-1; abundance: few; j_gene: TRBJ2-7; CDR3aa: ASSLGIQGVVDEQY